Listed below are T cell receptor beta chains from one sample, sequenced in a study of T cells after posttransplantation cyclophosphamide. The assay was immunoSEQ multiplex PCR, and TCRdb's table has in-frame clones only and misses some. Altogether more than 40,000 clones were found in the sample, and no singletons occur. The specimen was PBMCs. The receptor set was obtained from a man aged 35-49 years in good health, CMV-negative, and a related stem cell transplant donor. Each CDR3 is given with its conserved first and last residue. A D gene is named only where the DNA matches it firmly. Size is omitted from some rows. Given values are once, few, many or a class for expanded clones.

j_call v_call cdr3_length d_call clone_size cdr3_aa cdr3_nt
TRBJ1-5 TRBV10-3 19 - many CAISEVIHRAAATNQPQHF TGTGCCATCAGTGAGGTTATTCACAGGGCCGCAGCTACTAATCAGCCCCAGCATTTT
TRBJ1-2 TRBV9 16 TRBD1 few CASSASKDRGREGYTF TGTGCCAGCAGCGCCTCCAAGGACAGGGGGCGCGAGGGCTACACCTTC
TRBJ2-7 TRBV14 15 TRBD2 many CASSRGLAGNYEQYF TGTGCCAGCAGCCGCGGACTAGCGGGAAACTACGAGCAGTACTTC
TRBJ2-7 TRBV6-5 14 - many CASSYTPNSYEQYF TGTGCCAGCAGTTACACCCCGAATAGTTACGAGCAGTACTTC
TRBJ1-4 TRBV27 14 TRBD1 many CASSLSRTGGQLFF TGTGCCAGCAGTTTATCGAGGACAGGGGGCCAACTGTTTTTT
TRBJ2-7 TRBV10-3 14 TRBD2 many CAISEGLAGDEQYF TGTGCCATCAGTGAGGGACTAGCGGGAGACGAGCAGTACTTC
TRBJ2-1 TRBV27 14 - many CASSLQGDYNEQFF TGTGCCAGCAGCCTACAGGGAGACTACAATGAGCAGTTCTTC
TRBJ1-4 TRBV28 15 TRBD1 many CASSGTGGIGEKLFF TGTGCCAGCAGTGGGACAGGGGGAATAGGTGAAAAACTGTTTTTT
TRBJ1-1 TRBV2 14 TRBD1 many CASRTDRENTEAFF TGTGCCAGCAGGACGGACAGGGAGAACACTGAAGCTTTCTTT
TRBJ2-5 TRBV19 17 TRBD2 many CASSSGTSGRALETQYF TGTGCCAGTTCTTCCGGGACTAGCGGGAGGGCTTTAGAGACCCAGTACTTC
TRBJ2-1 TRBV28 16 TRBD2 many CASRLRGGSGSNEQFF TGTGCCAGCAGGCTTCGGGGAGGTAGCGGGAGTAATGAGCAGTTCTTC
TRBJ2-7 TRBV20-1 11 TRBD1 - CSRDRSYEQYF TGCTCCCGGGACAGGAGCTACGAGCAGTACTTC
TRBJ2-1 TRBV7-3 18 TRBD2 many CASSLRGLAGGTYNEQFF TGTGCCAGCAGCTTAAGGGGACTAGCGGGAGGAACCTACAATGAGCAGTTCTTC
TRBJ1-1 TRBV5-4 13 - many CASTRQFNTEAFF TGTGCCAGCACCCGACAATTTAACACTGAAGCTTTCTTT
TRBJ1-3 TRBV7-2 17 - many CASSYFGTPSSGNTIYF TGTGCCAGCAGCTACTTCGGGACACCCAGCTCTGGAAACACCATATATTTT
TRBJ2-7 TRBV6-5 14 - many CASRGPGVSYEQYF TGTGCCAGCAGAGGACCCGGGGTCTCCTACGAGCAGTACTTC
TRBJ1-1 TRBV10-3 14 - many CAISESDLNTEAFF TGTGCCATCAGTGAGTCCGACTTGAACACTGAAGCTTTCTTT
TRBJ2-7 TRBV6-6 14 TRBD2 many CASSWTSVSYEQYF TGTGCCAGCAGTTGGACTAGCGTCTCCTACGAGCAGTACTTC
TRBJ1-4 TRBV2 16 - many CASSASNRVPNEKLFF TGTGCCAGCAGTGCCAGCAACAGGGTACCGAATGAAAAACTGTTTTTT
TRBJ1-3 TRBV2 14 - many CASLQAVSGNTIYF TGTGCCAGCTTGCAGGCAGTCTCTGGAAACACCATATATTTT
TRBJ2-1 TRBV30 13 - many CAWSGGLGNEQFF TGTGCCTGGAGTGGGGGACTTGGGAATGAGCAGTTCTTC
TRBJ2-7 TRBV7-9 13 - many CASSLRSEGEQYF TGTGCCAGCAGCTTACGGTCCGAGGGCGAGCAGTACTTC
TRBJ2-5 TRBV11-1 17 TRBD1 many CASSTTRFTGVQETQYF TGTGCCAGCAGCACCACTCGTTTTACAGGGGTCCAAGAGACCCAGTACTTC
TRBJ2-3 TRBV14 18 TRBD2 - CASSLFRTSESSTDTQYF TGTGCCAGCAGCCTTTTTAGGACTAGCGAGAGCAGCACAGATACGCAGTATTTT
TRBJ2-7 TRBV6-1 15 - many CASSEAHWSSYEQYF TGTGCCAGCAGTGAAGCACACTGGAGCTCCTACGAGCAGTACTTC
TRBJ2-2 TRBV19 13 - many CASTSANTGELFF TGTGCCAGTACGTCTGCGAACACCGGGGAGCTGTTTTTT
TRBJ2-6 TRBV30 15 - many CAAGQTFTGANVLTF TGTGCCGCGGGACAGACCTTTACTGGGGCCAACGTCCTGACTTTC
TRBJ2-7 TRBV5-1 15 - many CASSLGSGFSYEQYF TGCGCCAGCAGCTTGGGGTCCGGGTTCTCCTACGAGCAGTACTTC
TRBJ2-2 TRBV27 15 TRBD1 many CASRRDRGPTGELFF TGTGCCAGCAGGCGGGACAGGGGACCCACCGGGGAGCTGTTTTTT
TRBJ1-1 TRBV7-2 16 TRBD1 many CASSLGVTGAVNEAFF TGTGCCAGCAGCTTAGGGGTGACAGGGGCGGTTAATGAAGCTTTCTTT
TRBJ2-7 TRBV6-5 13 - many CASSPGEAREQYF TGTGCCAGCAGCCCCGGGGAGGCACGGGAGCAGTACTTC
TRBJ2-3 TRBV5-4 15 TRBD2 many CASSVGGARADTQYF TGTGCCAGCAGCGTCGGGGGGGCGAGGGCAGATACGCAGTATTTT
TRBJ2-7 TRBV15 19 TRBD2 many CATSRVIGLAGGSSYEQYF TGTGCCACCAGCAGGGTAATTGGACTAGCGGGAGGAAGCTCCTACGAGCAGTACTTC
TRBJ2-1 TRBV25-1 14 - many CASSYSIAYNEQFF TGTGCCAGCAGTTATAGCATAGCCTACAATGAGCAGTTCTTC
TRBJ2-1 TRBV29-1 15 TRBD2 many CSVEVEIGLAYEQFF TGCAGCGTTGAAGTGGAGATTGGACTAGCGTATGAGCAGTTCTTC
TRBJ2-2 TRBV6-6 15 TRBD2 many CASIKAGAGTGELFF TGTGCCAGCATAAAAGCGGGAGCTGGCACCGGGGAGCTGTTTTTT
TRBJ2-3 TRBV19 18 TRBD2 many CASRKIAGGLPKGDTQYF TGTGCCAGTAGGAAAATAGCGGGAGGACTACCTAAGGGAGATACGCAGTATTTT
TRBJ2-7 TRBV10-1 13 - many CASSESTGLKQYF TGCGCCAGCAGTGAGTCTACAGGGTTGAAGCAGTACTTC
TRBJ2-7 TRBV27 14 - many CASSLTFGFYEQYF TGTGCCAGCAGTCTAACGTTCGGGTTCTACGAGCAGTACTTC
TRBJ2-1 TRBV15 14 TRBD2 many CATSQGLVEDEQFF TGTGCCACCAGCCAGGGACTAGTCGAAGATGAGCAGTTCTTC
TRBJ2-5 TRBV18 12 - many CASSNSLETQYF TGTGCCAGCTCCAATAGCTTGGAGACCCAGTACTTC
TRBJ2-1 TRBV11-2 13 - many CASTRRGGNEQFF TGTGCCAGCACTCGAAGGGGGGGCAATGAGCAGTTCTTC
TRBJ1-5 TRBV19 16 TRBD1 many CASSRDRAGGNQPQHF TGTGCCAGTAGTAGGGACAGGGCTGGGGGCAATCAGCCCCAGCATTTT
TRBJ2-6 TRBV19 16 TRBD1 many CASSMRQGSGANVLTF TGTGCCAGTAGTATGCGACAGGGATCTGGGGCCAACGTCCTGACTTTC
TRBJ1-1 TRBV7-2 15 TRBD1 many CASSPGQGGFSEAFF TGTGCCAGCAGCCCCGGACAGGGCGGGTTTTCTGAAGCTTTCTTT
TRBJ2-7 TRBV5-1 15 TRBD1 - CASSLDDRAPYEQYF TGCGCCAGCAGCTTGGATGACAGGGCGCCCTACGAGCAGTACTTC
TRBJ2-6 TRBV19 18 TRBD1 many CASSPRQGQSSGANVLTF TGTGCCAGTAGTCCCAGACAGGGGCAAAGCTCTGGGGCCAACGTCCTGACTTTC
TRBJ2-4 TRBV25-1 14 TRBD1 few CASSEAGGKNIQYF TGTGCCAGCAGTGAGGCAGGGGGTAAAAACATTCAGTACTTC
TRBJ1-2 TRBV9 14 TRBD1 many CASSVGTGVGGYTF TGTGCCAGCAGCGTAGGGACAGGGGTGGGTGGCTACACCTTC
TRBJ2-1 TRBV27 13 - many CASSPQVRREQFF TGTGCCAGCAGTCCCCAGGTCAGGAGGGAGCAGTTCTTC
TRBJ2-7 TRBV11-2 15 TRBD1 - CASSSYRGRTYEQYF TGTGCCAGCAGCTCGTACAGGGGGCGAACCTACGAGCAGTACTTC
TRBJ1-5 TRBV5-8 14 - many CASSLAGGNQPQHF TGTGCCAGCAGCTTGGCGGGTGGGAATCAGCCCCAGCATTTT
TRBJ2-2 TRBV4-1 16 - many CASSQSNRAGTGELFF TGCGCCAGCAGCCAGAGTAACAGGGCCGGAACCGGGGAGCTGTTTTTT
TRBJ1-3 TRBV5-8 14 - many CASSGLSPGNTIYF TGTGCCAGCAGCGGACTTTCGCCTGGAAACACCATATATTTT
TRBJ2-5 TRBV20-1 11 - many CSVAEGETQYF TGCAGTGTGGCGGAGGGGGAGACCCAGTACTTC
TRBJ2-5 TRBV5-6 15 - many CASSLVAAAGETQYF TGTGCCAGCAGCTTGGTAGCGGCGGCAGGCGAGACCCAGTACTTC